This TCR beta chain is drawn from a study of blood T cell repertoires in COVID-19. About the study: The United States, Italy and Spain supplied acute and convalescent COVID-19 samples. PBMCs, B-cell-depleted T cells, or T cells were the source of the cDNA or gDNA that made up the material.

Some clones are missing from TCRdb's copy, which holds only in-frame ones; the method was immunoSEQ multiplex PCR. Among approximately 200,000 clones listed, less than 90% were seen once. CDR1 is MGHRA and CDR2 is YSYEKL in the germline V gene. With 0 bases clipped from V and 5 bases from J, the junction kept 4 bases outside the gene matches. The CDR3 runs to 15 residues. This clonotype was obtained from a woman aged 60-70 years who had recovered from COVID-19. The chain uses TRBV4-1 and TRBJ2-3; 8 nucleotides line up with TRBD2. Source material: peripheral blood. DNA of the CDR3: TGCGCCAGCAGCCAAGAACAGACTAGCGAAGATACGCAGTATTTT. Its protein product is CASSQEQTSEDTQYF.